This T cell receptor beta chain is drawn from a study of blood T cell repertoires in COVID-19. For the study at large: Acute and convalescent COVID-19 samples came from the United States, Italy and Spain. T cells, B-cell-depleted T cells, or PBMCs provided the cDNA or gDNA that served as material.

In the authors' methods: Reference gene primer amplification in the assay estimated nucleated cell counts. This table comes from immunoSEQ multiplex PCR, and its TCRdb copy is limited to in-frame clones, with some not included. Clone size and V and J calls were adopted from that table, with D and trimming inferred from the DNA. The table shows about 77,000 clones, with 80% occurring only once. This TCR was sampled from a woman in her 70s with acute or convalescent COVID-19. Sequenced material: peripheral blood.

DNA of the CDR3: TGTGCCAGCAGTGAAGTGGGCCACGAGCAGTACTTC. Amino acid sequence: CASSEVGHEQYF. This chain links TRBV25-1 with TRBJ2-7; D is unclear. This CDR3 has 12 amino acids. Germline V gene sequence: CDR1 MGHDK, CDR2 SYGVNS. The ends were cut back, 2 bases at V and 5 bases at J, with 7 bases in the middle.